This T cell receptor beta chain is from a study of tumor and adjacent non-tumor tissue in lung cancer. Findings and limits, study-wide: Significantly higher TCR diversity was found in tumor than normal lung. Tumor TCR diversity, when higher, was linked to shorter survival. In normal lung, the top 100 clones were significantly more dominant than in tumor.

The CDR3 runs 15 residues. The germline V gene encodes CDR1 MNHNY and CDR2 SVGAGI (reference sequence). No cell sorting was done before RNA was extracted from the tissue. A modified ARM-PCR protocol with three rounds of nested PCR amplified TCRbeta. In TCRdb, the multiplex PCR reads were re-called with MiXCR into one record per CDR3 protein. The sample records 90,000 to 130,000 distinct CDR3 sequences, approximately 84% being singletons. A remark on this clonotype: Its target is not known. The junction differs from germline at one of its ends, possibly a read error.

The genes are TRBV6-6 and TRBJ1-1; 8 nucleotides line up with TRBD1. The source material was lung tumor tissue. The sequence was obtained from an older man with non-small cell lung cancer. The CDR3 loop is CVSTNRGFMNTEAIF. In DNA, the CDR3 is TGTGTCAGTACGAACAGGGGGTTTATGAACACTGAAGCTATCTTT.